Sequencing of this T cell receptor beta chain was carried out in a study of T-cell memory formation after mild COVID-19. In TCRdb, the 5' RACE reads were re-called with MiXCR into one record per CDR3 protein. The sample holds 120,000 or so distinct CDR3 sequences, approximately 15% seen once. V was pared by 1 base and J by 0 bases, with 10 bases between. CDR1 is SGHAT, CDR2 FQNNGV, per germline. There are 16 residues in the CDR3. The sequence derives from an adult woman who had mild COVID-19 (a few samples of this study predate the infection). Cell type and time point are not known. This chain connects TRBV11-2 to TRBJ2-1; either TRBD1 or TRBD2 may fit D (5 bases each). The sample comprised PBMCs or a T cell subset sorted from them (not recorded which). Here the CDR3 DNA reads TGTGCCAGCAGCTTAGCTACAGGACTCTCCTACAATGAGCAGTTCTTC. Amino acids: CASSLATGLSYNEQFF.